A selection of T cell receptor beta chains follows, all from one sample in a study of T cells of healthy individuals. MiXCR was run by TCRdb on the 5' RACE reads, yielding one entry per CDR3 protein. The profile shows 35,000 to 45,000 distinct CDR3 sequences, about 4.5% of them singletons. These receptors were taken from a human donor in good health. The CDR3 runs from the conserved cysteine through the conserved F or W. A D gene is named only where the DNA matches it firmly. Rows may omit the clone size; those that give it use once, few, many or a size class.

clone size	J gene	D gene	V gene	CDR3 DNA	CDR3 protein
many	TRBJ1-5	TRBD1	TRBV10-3	TGTGCCACACAGGGACAGCAGGGCAATCAGCCCCAGCATTTT	CATQGQQGNQPQHF
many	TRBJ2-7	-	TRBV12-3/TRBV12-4	TGTGCCAGCAGTCCGAGCGGAAGCACCTACGAGCAGTACTTC	CASSPSGSTYEQYF
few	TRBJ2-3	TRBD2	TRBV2	TGTGCCAGCAGTGAAATAAGGGCGGGAGCGGCAGATACGCAGTATTTT	CASSEIRAGAADTQYF
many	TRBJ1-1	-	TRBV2	TGTGCCAGCAGTTACGAGGTGTGGGACACTGAAGCTTTCTTT	CASSYEVWDTEAFF
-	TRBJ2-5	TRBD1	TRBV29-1	TGCAGCCTTGGACAGGACGAGGGGACCCAGTACTTC	CSLGQDEGTQYF
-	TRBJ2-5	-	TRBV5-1	TGCGCCAGCAGCTTGGGGGACCAAGAGACCCAGTACTTC	CASSLGDQETQYF
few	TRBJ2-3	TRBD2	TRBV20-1	TGCAGTGCTAGAATACTAGCGGGATCTAGCACAGATACGCAGTATTTT	CSARILAGSSTDTQYF
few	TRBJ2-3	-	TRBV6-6	TGTGCCAGCAGCCCTACTGATACTAGCACAGATACGCAGTATTTT	CASSPTDTSTDTQYF
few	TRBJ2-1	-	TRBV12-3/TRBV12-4	TGTGCCAGCAGTTTAAGGGCTCGGGTTAGGCGTGAGCAGTTCTTC	CASSLRARVRREQFF
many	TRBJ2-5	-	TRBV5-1	TGCGCCAGCAGAGTTGGACAGTCCCAAGAGACCCAGTACTTC	CASRVGQSQETQYF
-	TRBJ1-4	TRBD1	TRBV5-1	TGCGCCAGCGGCATTTCGGGACAGGTTAATGAAAAACTGTTTTTT	CASGISGQVNEKLFF
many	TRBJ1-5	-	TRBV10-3	TGTGCCATCAGTGACTATAGGACAATAAATCAGCCCCAGCATTTT	CAISDYRTINQPQHF
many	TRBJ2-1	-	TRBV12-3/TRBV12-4	TGTGCCAGCAGTTTTCGGGCCGGGGGCAGAAATGAGCAGTTCTTC	CASSFRAGGRNEQFF
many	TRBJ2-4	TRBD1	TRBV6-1	TGTGCCAGCAGCCCCGCAGTACAGGGGGCCGTCATTCAGTACTTC	CASSPAVQGAVIQYF
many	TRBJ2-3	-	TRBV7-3	TGTGCCAGCAGCCTCGGGGGGCCAGATACGCAGTATTTT	CASSLGGPDTQYF
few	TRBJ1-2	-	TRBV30	TGTGCCTGGGCACAAGGGAGGTCCTATGGCTACACCTTC	CAWAQGRSYGYTF
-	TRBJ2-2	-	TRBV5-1	TGCGCCAGCAGCTTGTGGGACTTCCTGGGCGGGGAGCTGTTTTTT	CASSLWDFLGGELFF
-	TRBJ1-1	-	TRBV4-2	TGTGCCAGCAGCCCCCAGGGGACGGGGGGCGCGGACACTGAAGCTTTCTTT	CASSPQGTGGADTEAFF
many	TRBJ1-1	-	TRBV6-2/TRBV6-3	TGTGCCAGCAGATATACGGGGGTCAACACTGAAGCTTTCTTT	CASRYTGVNTEAFF
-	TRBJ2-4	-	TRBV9	TGTGCCAGCAGCGTAGATGACAGTTACAACATTCAGTACTTC	CASSVDDSYNIQYF
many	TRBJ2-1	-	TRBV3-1	TGTGCCAGCAGCTCGGTGGGGGCCTACAATGAGCAGTTCTTC	CASSSVGAYNEQFF
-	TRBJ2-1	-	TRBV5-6	TGTGCCAGCGGCAGTAAGCGGGCAGGGCGGAATGAGCAGTTCTTC	CASGSKRAGRNEQFF
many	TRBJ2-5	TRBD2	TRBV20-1	TGCAGTGCTAGAGATGTGGCTAGCGGGAGCCAAGAGACCCAGTACTTC	CSARDVASGSQETQYF
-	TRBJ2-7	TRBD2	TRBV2	TGTGCCAGCAAGGAGGGGCTAGCGGGAAACTACGAGCAGTACTTC	CASKEGLAGNYEQYF
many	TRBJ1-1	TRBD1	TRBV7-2	TGTGCCAGCAGCCCAAGACAGGGGTCGAACACTGAAGCTTTCTTT	CASSPRQGSNTEAFF
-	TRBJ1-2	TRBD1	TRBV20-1	TGCAGTAACTATCTAGGGGGCGAGAACTATGGCTACACCTTC	CSNYLGGENYGYTF
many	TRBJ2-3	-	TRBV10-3	TGTGCCATCAGTGAGTCGAGTCCGGCCCACAGTTCGTCGTATTTT	CAISESSPAHSSSYF
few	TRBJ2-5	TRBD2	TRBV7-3	TGTGCCAGCAGCTTAGCGGGGGGCCCGGGGACCCAGTACTTC	CASSLAGGPGTQYF
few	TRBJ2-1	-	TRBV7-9	TGTGCCAGCAGCTTCACGGAGGAAGGAAATGAGCAGTTCTTC	CASSFTEEGNEQFF
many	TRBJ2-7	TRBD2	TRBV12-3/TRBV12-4	TGTGCCAGCAGACTAGCGGGACTTCACGAGCAGTACTTC	CASRLAGLHEQYF
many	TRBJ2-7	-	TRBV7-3	TGTGCCAGCAGCCTCTTGGCGGAAAGCTCCTACGAGCAGTACTTC	CASSLLAESSYEQYF
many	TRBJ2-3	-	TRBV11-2	TGTGCCAGCAGCTCCTTTCAGCAGTATTTT	CASSSFQQYF
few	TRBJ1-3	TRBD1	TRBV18	TGTGCCAGCTCACCAACGGGGACAGGGTTTGGAAACACCATATATTTT	CASSPTGTGFGNTIYF
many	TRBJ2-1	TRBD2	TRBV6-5	TGTGCCAGCAGTCAACTAGCGGGAGACTCCAATGAGCAGTTCTTC	CASSQLAGDSNEQFF
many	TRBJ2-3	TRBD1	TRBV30	TGTGCCTGGAGTGTAAAAGGACAGGGGACAGATACGCAGTATTTT	CAWSVKGQGTDTQYF